A selection of T cell receptor beta chains follows, all from one sample in a study of T cell responses to AZD1222 COVID-19 vaccine. The table came from immunoSEQ multiplex PCR; TCRdb's copy has only in-frame clones and leaves some out. Among some 190,000 clones listed, around 88% were seen once. The material was peripheral blood, obtained on day 0 of AZD1222 vaccination. Receptors originate from an adult in good health. Both conserved end residues are part of each CDR3. D genes are given only for firm matches. Size values are once, few and many counts, or a class for expanded clones, and some rows have none.

TRBD2,TRBJ2-1,TRBV6-2/TRBV6-3,once,TGTGCCAGCAGTCCCCTAGCGGGGGGGCCGGACAATGAGCAGTTCTTC,CASSPLAGGPDNEQFF
TRBD1,TRBJ1-4,TRBV27,-,TGTGCCAGCAGTTTCTCTCAGGGGGCAACTAATGAAAAACTGTTTTTT,CASSFSQGATNEKLFF
-,TRBJ2-5,TRBV12-3/TRBV12-4,once,TGTGCCAGCACCAGGGGGGCCCGAGAGACCCAGTACTTC,CASTRGARETQYF
TRBD1,TRBJ1-2,TRBV12-3/TRBV12-4,few,TGTGCCAGCAGTTCGGCCAGGGGGCAGTGCTACACCTTC,CASSSARGQCYTF
TRBD1,TRBJ1-6,TRBV27,-,TGTGCCAGCAGTTTAAGGAGGGGGCTAGGGTCACCCCTCCACTTT,CASSLRRGLGSPLHF
-,TRBJ1-6,TRBV27,-,TGTGCCAGCAGTCCCCGAGGGTTGGGCATACCACCCTCCTATAATTCACCCCTCCACTTT,CASSPRGLGIPPSYNSPLHF
-,TRBJ1-4,TRBV6-5,-,TGTGCCAGCAGTTACTCGCGGAATAATGAAAAACTGTTTTTT,CASSYSRNNEKLFF
-,TRBJ2-5,TRBV7-3,-,TGTGCCAGCAGCTTGTCCGGGGAGACCCAGTACTTC,CASSLSGETQYF
-,TRBJ1-2,TRBV5-4,-,TGTGCCAGCAGCCCAGACAGTCTCTATGGCTACACCTTC,CASSPDSLYGYTF
TRBD1,TRBJ2-5,TRBV30,-,TGTGCCTGGAGGGAACTCAGGACAGGGTATGAGACCCAGTACTTC,CAWRELRTGYETQYF
TRBD1,TRBJ2-3,TRBV6-2/TRBV6-3,-,TGTGCCAGCAGTTCGACAGGGTTTTATACGCAGTATTTT,CASSSTGFYTQYF
-,TRBJ1-2,TRBV15,-,TGTGCCACCAGCAGAGACCGGGCAGCTGACGGCTACACCTTC,CATSRDRAADGYTF
-,TRBJ1-2,TRBV27,-,TGTGCCAGCAGTTTAGCGGTGGGAGGGGACTATGGCTACACCTTC,CASSLAVGGDYGYTF
TRBD1,TRBJ2-7,TRBV11-2,-,TGTGCCAGCAGCCCAAGGACAGGGGACTACGAGCAGTACTTC,CASSPRTGDYEQYF
TRBD2,TRBJ2-1,TRBV30,-,TGTGCCTGGAGTTTAGCGGGGGTGAGTGAGCAGTTCTTC,CAWSLAGVSEQFF
-,TRBJ1-4,TRBV30,-,TGTGCCTGGAGTACCCGGACAGCCCAAAATGAAAAACTGTTTTTT,CAWSTRTAQNEKLFF
-,TRBJ2-5,TRBV7-3,-,TGTGCCAGCAGCTTAGGGGGGGCCGGTGAGACCCAGTACTTC,CASSLGGAGETQYF
-,TRBJ2-7,TRBV4-3,-,TGCGCCAGCAGCCAAGATCTGCCGGGGGGCAATTACGAGCAGTACTTC,CASSQDLPGGNYEQYF
-,TRBJ2-1,TRBV4-1,-,TGCGCCAGCACCCATCAGTTGCGAAGCTCCTACAATGAGCAGTTCTTC,CASTHQLRSSYNEQFF
-,TRBJ2-1,TRBV7-2,-,TGTGCCAGCAGCTTATTCTGGGGGTCCTACAATGAGCAGTTCTTC,CASSLFWGSYNEQFF
TRBD2,TRBJ2-3,TRBV14,once,TGTGCCAGCACCAAGACTAGCGGGATAACAGATACGCAGTATTTT,CASTKTSGITDTQYF
-,TRBJ1-1,TRBV29-1,once,TGCAGCGTTTACCGGATGAACACTGAAGCTTTCTTT,CSVYRMNTEAFF
TRBD1,TRBJ2-7,TRBV4-2,-,TGTGCCAGCAGCCAAGATCAGCAGGGGGCCGACGAGCAGTACTTC,CASSQDQQGADEQYF
-,TRBJ1-6,TRBV6-5,once,TGTGCCAGCAGTTACTCGAACGGGGTTCGTTCACCCCTCCACTTT,CASSYSNGVRSPLHF
-,TRBJ2-5,TRBV15,-,TGTGCCACCAGCACCTTATCTGGCTTCAAAGAGACCCAGTACTTC,CATSTLSGFKETQYF
TRBD1,TRBJ1-5,TRBV6-2/TRBV6-3,-,TGTGCCAGCAGTTATGGGTTGGGGGACAGAAGGAGCAATCAGCCCCAGCATTTT,CASSYGLGDRRSNQPQHF
-,TRBJ1-1,TRBV28,-,TGTGCCAGCAGTTTAAAGACACTGAACACTGAAGCTTTCTTT,CASSLKTLNTEAFF
TRBD2,TRBJ2-7,TRBV4-2,few,TGTGCCAGCAGCCAAGACCGAGCGGGGGCCATCTACGAGCAGTACTTC,CASSQDRAGAIYEQYF